Shown below are 27 T cell receptor beta chains from a single sample sequenced in a study of T cell repertoires and Cas9 in healthy adults. Profiled with immunoSEQ multiplex PCR; TCRdb holds only in-frame clones, not every one. The sample has 13,000 to 15,000 clones; approximately 92% are singletons. The sample taken for sequencing was Tregs (CD4+, CD25+, CD127-, CD137-, CD154-) from PBMCs; culture status not recorded. These receptor sequences come from a human donor in good health.

This chain joins TRBV18 and TRBJ1-4; the match to TRBD1 covers 11 bases. Germline V CDR1 and CDR2: KGHSH, LQKENI. Losses at the gene ends were 6 bases for V and 8 bases for J; bases not matched to a gene: 11. This CDR3 contains 16 residues. This chain's CDR3 is CASSTHIGTGGEKLFF. In DNA form, the CDR3 reads TGTGCCAGCTCGACCCATATCGGGACAGGGGGGGAAAAACTGTTTTTT.

The chain employs TRBV7-6 and TRBJ1-4, with D uncertain. The CDR3 covers 15 residues. V dropped 6 bases and J dropped 7 bases, with 18 bases sitting between them. The germline V gene encodes CDR1 SGHVS and CDR2 FNYEAQ. CDR3 residues: CASSRDPSVREKLFF. CDR3 DNA sequence: TGTGCCAGCAGTCGTGACCCTTCGGTGCGTGAAAAACTGTTTTTT.

CDR3 protein: CASSRDSYEQYV. CDR3 nucleotide sequence: TGTGCCAGCTCACGCGACAGCTACGAGCAGTACGTC. The V gene is TRBV18, the J gene TRBJ2-7; D might be TRBD1 (5 bases). The germline CDR1 and CDR2 sequences are KGHSH and LQKENI. V gave up 4 bases and J gave up 3 bases, with 7 bases separating them. The length of the CDR3 is 12 residues.

The chain couples TRBV7-3 to TRBJ2-2; weak D call: TRBD2 (6 bases). Germline V gene sequence: CDR1 SGHTA, CDR2 FQGTGA. Trimming took 2 bases from V and 7 from J, leaving 11 bases between them. This CDR3 is 14 amino acids long. The CDR3 protein is CASSLLQGGGELFF. The CDR3 DNA reads as TGTGCCAGCAGCTTACTTCAGGGAGGCGGGGAGCTGTTTTTT.

CDR3 amino acids: CASSGSGSYTGELFF. For the CDR3, the DNA is TGTGCCAGCAGCGGTAGCGGGAGCTACACCGGGGAGCTGTTTTTT. The gene calls are TRBV7-2 and TRBJ2-2; 9 bases align to TRBD2. The junction had 4 bases not matched to a gene; V was cut back by 5 bases and J by 3 bases. The CDR3 consists of 15 residues. In germline, CDR1 is SGHTA, CDR2 FQGNSA.

This chain connects TRBV10-3 to TRBJ1-3; D remains unclear. The CDR3 has 13 amino acids. The germline V gene encodes CDR1 ENHRY and CDR2 SYGVKD. V lost 9 bases and J 0 bases, leaving 9 bases between the germline ends. This CDR3 reads CAILSSSGNTIYF. The CDR3 bases are TGTGCCATACTCTCCAGCTCTGGAAACACCATATATTTT.

The chain recombines TRBV2 with TRBJ1-3, with D maybe TRBD1 (6 bases). In germline, CDR1 is SNHLY, CDR2 FYNNEI. The CDR3 runs to 14 residues. Deletions cut 6 bases from V and 4 bases from J, with 13 bases between. The CDR3 reads CASRARTAGNTIYF. Here the CDR3 DNA reads TGTGCCAGCAGGGCTAGGACAGCCGGAAACACCATATATTTT.

The J gene is TRBJ2-2, the V gene TRBV25-1, with D perhaps matching TRBD1 (5 bases). With 8 bases removed from V and 4 bases from J, the gap between germline ends came to 11 bases. The CDR3 extends over 13 amino acids. The V gene's germline CDR1 is MGHDK and CDR2 SYGVNS. DNA for the CDR3: TGTGCCAGCTCGGACATCCCCACCGGGGAGCTGTTTTTT. Its translation: CASSDIPTGELFF.

For the CDR3, the DNA is TGCGCCAGCAGCCAGCGGGCCGGGCTGGGGGGCACAGATACGCAGTATTTT. This sequence encodes CASSQRAGLGGTDTQYF. The chain is built from TRBV4-3 and TRBJ2-3; either TRBD1 or TRBD2 may fit D (5 bases each). Deletions cut 3 bases from V and 1 base from J, with 17 bases between. Per germline, CDR1 LGHNA and CDR2 YSLEER. CDR3 size: 17 residues.

The CDR3 DNA sequence: TGTGCCACCAGCCGGTGGGACAACCCCTACGAGCAGTACGTC. It yields the protein CATSRWDNPYEQYV. The rearrangement links TRBV15 to TRBJ2-7; D perhaps matches TRBD1 (6 bases). Germline assignment: CDR1 LNHNV and CDR2 YYDKDF (reference sequence). The CDR3 length is 14 residues. V lost 5 bases to trimming and J lost 2 bases, with 13 bases between them.

J is TRBJ1-2 and V is TRBV9, with D unclear. Trimming removed 2 bases at V and 7 bases at J, with 9 bases between. This CDR3 is 12 amino acids long. Germline V gene sequence: CDR1 SGDLS, CDR2 YYNGEE. CDR3 in amino acids: CASSVPSFGYTF. The CDR3 DNA follows: TGTGCCAGCAGCGTTCCTTCCTTTGGCTACACCTTC. Complete variable domain (other parts from reference TRBV9 and TRBJ1-2): DSGVTQTPKHLITATGQRVTLRCSPRSGDLSVYWYQQSLDQGLQFLIQYYNGEERAKGNILERFSAQQFPDLHSELNLSSLELGDSALYFCASSVPSFGYTFGSGTRLTVV.

This clone was counted only a few times. The chain has TRBV27 and TRBJ1-4; D might be TRBD1 (6 bases). The ends were cut back, 3 bases at V and 6 bases at J, with 14 bases in the middle. The germline V gene has CDR1 MNHEY and CDR2 SMNVEV (reference sequence). The CDR3 is made up of 15 amino acids. CDR3 protein: CASSFQQGEHEKLFF. For the CDR3, the DNA is TGTGCCAGCAGTTTTCAACAGGGAGAACATGAAAAACTGTTTTTT.

The CDR3 loop reads CASSYWSGNTGELFF. In DNA, the CDR3 is TGTGCCAGCAGTTATTGGTCTGGAAACACCGGGGAGCTGTTTTTT. This sequence joins TRBV6-5 and TRBJ2-2; no definite D call. The CDR3 has 15 amino acids. Germline V gene data show CDR1 as MNHEY and CDR2 as SVGAGI. V lost 3 bases and J 2 bases, leaving 10 bases between the germline ends.

The V and J genes are TRBV4-1 and TRBJ1-4, with D possibly matching TRBD1 (6 bases). The ends were cut back, 1 base at V and 3 bases at J, with 18 bases in the middle. The V gene's germline CDR1 is MGHRA and CDR2 YSYEKL. The CDR3 has 18 amino acids. The CDR3 DNA reads TGCGCCAGCAGCCAAGGCTACAGGGATTTCTCGGCTAATGAAAAACTGTTTTTT. Protein: CASSQGYRDFSANEKLFF.

The chain recombines TRBV6-5 with TRBJ1-1; TRBD1 matches 8 bases. The CDR3 is made up of 15 amino acids. The V gene end was trimmed by 2 bases and the J gene end by 5 bases; junction bases not matched to a gene: 7. CDR1 is MNHEY, CDR2 SVGAGI, per germline. As DNA, the CDR3 is TGTGCCAGCAGTTACCTGGGACAGGACGGGACTGAAGCTTTCTTT. Translated, it gives CASSYLGQDGTEAFF.

The gene calls are TRBV2 and TRBJ2-7; no reliable D call. V lost 2 bases to trimming and J lost 0 bases, with 8 bases between them. The CDR3 spans 14 residues. CDR1 is SNHLY, CDR2 FYNNEI, per germline. The CDR3, as DNA: TGTGCCAGCAGTGAACGGCGGAGCTCCTACGAGCAGTACTTC. Its translation: CASSERRSSYEQYF.

CDR3 loop: CASSFLGEFSGTQYF. The CDR3 DNA is TGTGCCAGCAGCTTCCTTGGGGAGTTCTCGGGGACCCAGTACTTC. This chain uses TRBV11-2 with TRBJ2-5; D is possibly TRBD2 (5 bases). There are 15 residues in the CDR3. CDR1 and CDR2 from the germline V gene are SGHAT and FQNNGV. Trimming left V 3 bases short and J 7 bases short, with 18 bases between.

The rearrangement links TRBV2 to TRBJ1-2; D perhaps matches TRBD1 (5 bases). CDR1 is SNHLY and CDR2 is FYNNEI in the germline V gene. Trimming removed 8 bases from V and 7 bases from J, with 17 bases in between. The CDR3 sequence is 13 residues long. This chain's CDR3 is CASAWDGLAGYTF. CDR3 DNA sequence: TGTGCCAGCGCCTGGGACGGTTTGGCTGGCTACACCTTC.

This clone was found once. This sequence joins TRBV19 and TRBJ2-1; D not resolved. Trimming removed 5 bases from V and 0 bases from J, with 23 bases in between. Looked up from germline, CDR1 is LNHDA and CDR2 is SQIVND (reference sequence). CDR3 length: 19 residues. The DNA of the CDR3 is TGTGCCAGTAGTCCCTTCGGAGTGGGTTCCTCAAGCTCCTACAATGAGCAGTTCTTC. Translation gives CASSPFGVGSSSSYNEQFF.

This chain joins TRBV6-6 and TRBJ2-7, with 9 bases identical to TRBD1. In germline, CDR1 is MNHNY, CDR2 SVGAGI (reference sequence). V lost 6 bases to trimming and J lost 2 bases; unmatched junction nucleotides: 5. The CDR3 covers 14 residues. The DNA of the CDR3 is TGTGCCAGCAGCTGGGACAGGGTTCCCTACGAGCAGTACTTC. It codes for CASSWDRVPYEQYF.

The rearrangement joins TRBV5-6 to TRBJ2-3, with 9 bases fitting TRBD2. Germline assignment: CDR1 SGHDT and CDR2 YYEEEE. The CDR3 sequence is 15 residues long. V was pared by 6 bases and J by 1 base, with 6 bases of the junction left unmatched. Here the CDR3 reads CASTLAGARTDTQYF. The CDR3 coding sequence is TGTGCCAGCACCTTAGCGGGGGCGCGCACAGATACGCAGTATTTT.

The V gene is TRBV6-5, the J gene TRBJ1-1; D uncertain. The CDR3 is made up of 12 amino acids. The V gene lost 0 bases and the J gene lost 11 bases, with 10 bases spanning the gap. In germline, CDR1 is MNHEY, CDR2 SVGAGI. The CDR3 region has the DNA TGTGCCAGCAGTTACTCAGCAGGATGGGCTTTCTTT. As protein: CASSYSAGWAFF.

The V and J genes are TRBV15 and TRBJ1-6, with D possibly TRBD1 on 5 matching bases. V dropped 2 bases and J dropped 7 bases, with 12 bases sitting between them. CDR1 is LNHNV, CDR2 YYDKDF, per germline (reference sequence). CDR3 length: 15 residues. CDR3 sequence (DNA): TGTGCCACCAGCAGAACCGGGACTGGGAATTCACCCCTCCACTTT. This translates into CATSRTGTGNSPLHF.

J is TRBJ2-7 and V is TRBV9; D is perhaps TRBD1 or TRBD2 (5 bases each). Between the trimmed V and J ends, which lost 2 bases and 0 bases, there was a span of 15 bases. The germline gives CDR1 SGDLS, CDR2 YYNGEE. The CDR3 is 16 residues long. Here the CDR3 DNA reads TGTGCCAGCAGCGTCGGTGAGGGGATGAGCTCCTACGAGCAGTACTTC. Translating it yields CASSVGEGMSSYEQYF. The full variable domain, with the rest looked up from reference TRBV9 and TRBJ2-7, is DSGVTQTPKHLITATGQRVTLRCSPRSGDLSVYWYQQSLDQGLQFLIQYYNGEERAKGNILERFSAQQFPDLHSELNLSSLELGDSALYFCASSVGEGMSSYEQYFGPGTRLTVT.

The rearrangement links TRBV7-9 to TRBJ2-5, with D unresolved. Germline V gives CDR1 SEHNR, CDR2 FQNEAQ (reference sequence). The CDR3 totals 13 residues. V dropped 3 bases and J dropped 5 bases, with 10 bases sitting between them. Here the CDR3 reads CASSFGLGETQYF. CDR3 sequence (DNA): TGTGCCAGCAGCTTCGGCTTGGGCGAGACCCAGTACTTC. Drawing the rest from reference TRBV7-9 and TRBJ2-5, the complete variable domain is DTGVSQNPRHKITKRGQNVTFRCDPISEHNRLYWYRQTLGQGPEFLTYFQNEAQLEKSRLLSDRFSAERPKGSFSTLEIQRTEQGDSAMYLCASSFGLGETQYFGPGTRLLVL.

V usage is TRBV19 and J usage is TRBJ1-1; D gene uncertain. The germline gives CDR1 LNHDA, CDR2 SQIVND (reference sequence). The CDR3 spans 14 residues. Trimming shortened V by 8 bases and J by 8 bases, and 21 bases separated the two germline ends. This chain's CDR3 is CASVDPAIVPEAFF. CDR3 DNA: TGTGCCAGTGTGGATCCAGCAATTGTGCCGGAAGCTTTCTTT. The variable domain in full, with the rest retrieved from reference TRBV19 and TRBJ1-1, is DGGITQSPKYLFRKEGQNVTLSCEQNLNHDAMYWYRQDPGQGLRLIYYSQIVNDFQKGDIAEGYSVSREKKESFPLTVTSAQKNPTAFYLCASVDPAIVPEAFFGQGTRLTVV.

V is TRBV25-1 and J is TRBJ1-1; no clear D gene. V lost 6 bases and J 1 base, leaving 9 bases between the germline ends. Germline V gene sequence: CDR1 MGHDK, CDR2 SYGVNS. This CDR3 is built from 13 residues. The CDR3 sequence: CASSILTNTEAFF. DNA for the CDR3: TGTGCCAGCAGCATATTGACGAACACTGAAGCTTTCTTT.